This T cell receptor (beta chain) was obtained from a study of blood T cell repertoires in COVID-19. CDR1 and CDR2 (germline): MDHEN, SYDVKM. The V and J ends lost 2 bases and 1 base, in that order; junction bases with no gene match: 8. The CDR3 consists of 16 residues. This clone was picked up a small number of times. Assay: immunoSEQ multiplex PCR; the TCRdb copy retains only in-frame clones and omits some. The sample includes about 160,000 clones, approximately 84% of them seen just once. J is TRBJ2-7 and V is TRBV28; 7 bases line up with TRBD2. The receptor's source is a woman older than 75 with acute or convalescent COVID-19. The sample comprised peripheral blood. CDR3 DNA: TGTGCCAGCAGTTTAAACCTACTAGCGCGATCCTACGAGCAGTACTTC. Its protein product is CASSLNLLARSYEQYF. The complete variable domain, with remaining parts taken from reference TRBV28 and TRBJ2-7, reads DVKVTQSSRYLVKRTGEKVFLECVQDMDHENMFWYRQDPGLGLRLIYFSYDVKMKEKGDIPEGYSVSREKKERFSLILESASTNQTSMYLCASSLNLLARSYEQYFGPGTRLTVT.